The 19 T cell receptor beta chains in this list originate from one sample, sequenced in a study of shared clonotypes between healthy human individuals. It was CD45RO-negative cells, positively selected for CCR7, that made up naive CD8 cells, with terminally differentiated effector memory CD45RA+ cells excluded. Assay: immunoSEQ multiplex PCR; the TCRdb copy retains only in-frame clones and omits some. The sample lists around 2.1 million clones; about 93% were seen once. Sequencing was done on a sample of naive CD8+ T cells from PBMCs. These receptors came from a man between 18 and 29 years old in good health. Some clones in this sample may be carry-over from other donors' samples.

J is TRBJ2-2 and V is TRBV6-5, with D possibly matching TRBD2 (5 bases). V lost 2 bases to trimming and J lost 1 base, with 11 bases between them. The CDR3 sequence is 16 residues long. Germline assignment: CDR1 MNHEY and CDR2 SVGAGI. The DNA of the CDR3 is TGTGCCAGCAGTTACCTCCCTAGCTTGAACACCGGGGAGCTGTTTTTT. It specifies CASSYLPSLNTGELFF.

This chain connects TRBV7-9 to TRBJ2-5; 9 bases fit TRBD1. The junction had 9 bases not matched to a gene; V was cut back by 5 bases and J by 5 bases. The germline CDR1 and CDR2 sequences are SEHNR and FQNEAQ (reference sequence). This CDR3 has 15 residues. The CDR3 sequence: CASSHGTGIGETQYF. CDR3 nucleotides: TGTGCCAGCAGCCATGGGACAGGGATTGGGGAGACCCAGTACTTC.

Regarding this clone: The same CDR3 arises from other DNA sequences in this sample as well. The V gene is TRBV7-9, the J gene TRBJ1-1, with D hard to call. The CDR3 consists of 12 residues. V gave up 1 base and J gave up 6 bases, with 6 bases separating them. Germline-derived CDR1 and CDR2 are SEHNR and FQNEAQ (reference sequence). In nucleotides, the CDR3 is TGTGCCAGCAGCTTAGGTGCCCCTGAAGCTTTCTTT. Protein sequence: CASSLGAPEAFF.

This chain uses TRBV7-9 with TRBJ2-7; 7 bases map to TRBD1. Germline V gene data show CDR1 as SEHNR and CDR2 as FQNEAQ (reference sequence). The trim removed 5 bases at V and 0 bases at J, leaving 7 bases unmatched. The CDR3 extends over 15 amino acids. CDR3 in amino acids: CASSVVTGASYEQYF. In nucleotides, the CDR3 is TGTGCCAGCAGCGTAGTCACAGGGGCCTCCTACGAGCAGTACTTC.

The chain recombines TRBV27 with TRBJ1-1; 8 nucleotides align to TRBD1. Germline-derived CDR1 and CDR2 are MNHEY and SMNVEV (reference sequence). Trimming cost V 4 bases and J 4 bases; bases outside gene matches: 8. The CDR3 is 15 residues long. CDR3 sequence (DNA): TGTGCCAGCAGTTATCAGGGGGCAGGGGGCACTGAAGCTTTCTTT. Protein product: CASSYQGAGGTEAFF.

On this clone itself: This specimen includes other DNA sequences encoding the same CDR3. The V gene is TRBV13, the J gene TRBJ1-3; no clear D. Germline CDR1 PRHDT, CDR2 FYEKMQ (reference sequence). V was shortened by 0 bases and J by 4 bases, with 4 bases between the two germline ends. The CDR3 has 13 residues. The CDR3 protein is CASSLGTGNTIYF. CDR3 in DNA: TGTGCCAGCAGCTTAGGAACCGGAAACACCATATATTTT.

This rearrangement joins TRBV29-1 to TRBJ2-7; perhaps D is TRBD1 or TRBD2 (9 bases each). Germline CDR1 and CDR2: SQVTM and ANQGSEA. Trimming cost V 4 bases and J 3 bases, with 19 bases left between them. This CDR3 is built from 15 residues. The CDR3 DNA reads TGCAGCGTTGGCGGGGGGGACAGGGACTTCTACGAGCAGTACTTC. This encodes CSVGGGDRDFYEQYF.

V usage is TRBV27 and J usage is TRBJ2-1; 8 bases line up with TRBD2. This CDR3 region has 17 residues. Per germline, CDR1 MNHEY and CDR2 SMNVEV (reference sequence). J lost 0 bases, V lost 8 bases, and 12 bases had no gene match. CDR3 in amino acids: CASERLARRSSYNEQFF. The DNA of the CDR3 is TGTGCCAGCGAACGACTAGCGCGGAGGAGCTCCTACAATGAGCAGTTCTTC.

The CDR3 nucleotides are TGTGCCAGGCCGGACACCCAAGCCAAAAACATTCAGTACTTC. Amino acid sequence: CARPDTQAKNIQYF. J is TRBJ2-4 and V is TRBV28, with D perhaps matching TRBD1 (5 bases). CDR1 is MDHEN and CDR2 is SYDVKM in the germline V gene. This CDR3 has 14 amino acids. V lost 9 bases and J 0 bases, leaving 12 bases between the germline ends.

The V and J genes are TRBV29-1 and TRBJ2-1; 7 bases fit TRBD1. The V gene end was trimmed by 7 bases and the J gene end by 6 bases; junction bases not matched to a gene: 9. Per the germline V gene, CDR1 is SQVTM and CDR2 is ANQGSEA. The length of the CDR3 is 13 residues. The CDR3, as DNA: TGCAGCGCTGACAGGGCCTATTTCAATGAGCAGTTCTTC. Translating gives CSADRAYFNEQFF.

For this clone: The same CDR3 arises from other DNA sequences in this sample as well. The chain couples TRBV19 to TRBJ2-1; perhaps TRBD2 as D (6 bases). The CDR3 length is 15 residues. Germline V gene lookup returns CDR1 LNHDA and CDR2 SQIVND (reference sequence). Between the trimmed V and J ends, which lost 0 bases and 0 bases, there was a span of 6 bases. The CDR3 reads CASSIDGSSYNEQFF. The CDR3 DNA reads as TGTGCCAGTAGTATAGACGGGAGCTCCTACAATGAGCAGTTCTTC.

The chain is built from TRBV7-8 and TRBJ1-2; 7 positions agree with TRBD1. V trimming: 5 bases; J trimming: 5 bases; junction bases outside the gene matches: 5. CDR3 length: 13 amino acids. Germline V lookup: CDR1 SGHVS, CDR2 FQNEAQ. For the CDR3, the DNA is TGTGCCAGCAGCCAACTACAGGGGTATGGCTACACCTTC. Translating gives CASSQLQGYGYTF. Full variable domain (remainder filled in from reference TRBV7-8 and TRBJ1-2): GAGVSQSPRYKVAKRGQDVALRCDPISGHVSLFWYQQALGQGPEFLTYFQNEAQLDKSGLPSDRFFAERPEGSVSTLKIQRTQQEDSAVYLCASSQLQGYGYTFGSGTRLTVV.

This clone was seen more than once but under ten times. This chain connects TRBV5-5 to TRBJ1-1; no reliable D call. V lost 4 bases to trimming and J lost 3 bases, with 13 bases between them. There are 14 residues in the CDR3. Germline CDR1 SGHKS, CDR2 YYEKEE (reference sequence). The CDR3 nucleotides are TGTGCCAGCAGCCGTATGAGGGATGACACTGAAGCTTTCTTT. This translates into CASSRMRDDTEAFF.

This chain joins TRBV5-1 and TRBJ1-5, with no clear D. Per the germline V gene, CDR1 is SGHRS and CDR2 is YFSETQ. The CDR3 is made up of 20 amino acids. The V end lost 1 base, the J end lost 1 base, and 24 bases lay between the germline ends. CDR3 region: CASSLIDRVRGWKSNQPQHF. CDR3 coding DNA: TGCGCCAGCAGCTTGATTGATAGGGTGCGGGGATGGAAGAGCAATCAGCCCCAGCATTTT.

This chain links TRBV4-1 with TRBJ2-7, with TRBD2 matching over 7 bases. This CDR3 comprises 13 residues. After removal of 3 bases from V and 6 bases from J, the junction contained 5 bases not matched to a gene. CDR1 MGHRA and CDR2 YSYEKL come from the germline V gene. DNA for the CDR3: TGCGCCAGCAGCCAGACCGGGGAGGGCGAGCAGTACTTC. The encoded protein is CASSQTGEGEQYF.

The chain has TRBV9 and TRBJ2-7; tentatively, D is TRBD2 (6 bases). Germline V gives CDR1 SGDLS, CDR2 YYNGEE. V was trimmed by 0 bases and J by 5 bases, leaving 15 bases between them. This CDR3 is built from 15 residues. As DNA, the CDR3 is TGTGCCAGCAGCGTAGGTTGGGTTGCGGGGCACGAGCAGTACTTC. Amino acids: CASSVGWVAGHEQYF.

The genes are TRBV28 and TRBJ2-3; 9 bases map to TRBD2. CDR1 and CDR2 from the germline V gene are MDHEN and SYDVKM. This CDR3 comprises 15 residues. V shed 4 bases and J 1 base; nucleotides not matched to a gene: 3. The CDR3 DNA sequence: TGTGCCAGCAGTTCCCAGCGGGAGGGCACAGATACGCAGTATTTT. Its translation: CASSSQREGTDTQYF.

The V and J genes are TRBV2 and TRBJ2-5; 16 bases agree with TRBD2. CDR1 is SNHLY, CDR2 FYNNEI, per germline. V trimming: 6 bases; J trimming: 12 bases; junction bases outside the gene matches: 16. The CDR3 is 17 amino acids. CDR3 region: CASRITPGTSGRAGEYF. Here the CDR3 DNA reads TGTGCCAGCAGAATAACCCCCGGGACTAGCGGGAGGGCAGGGGAGTACTTC.

J is TRBJ2-4 and V is TRBV2; D unresolved. This CDR3 has 12 amino acids. The germline gives CDR1 SNHLY, CDR2 FYNNEI. Trimming stripped 8 bases from V and 3 bases from J, with 8 bases between. CDR3: CASWLDKNIQYF. CDR3 coding DNA: TGTGCCAGCTGGTTGGACAAAAACATTCAGTACTTC. Full variable domain (rest looked up from reference TRBV2 and TRBJ2-4): EPEVTQTPSHQVTQMGQEVILRCVPISNHLYFYWYRQILGQKVEFLVSFYNNEISEKSEIFDDQFSVERPDGSNFTLKIRSTKLEDSAMYFCASWLDKNIQYFGAGTRLSVL.